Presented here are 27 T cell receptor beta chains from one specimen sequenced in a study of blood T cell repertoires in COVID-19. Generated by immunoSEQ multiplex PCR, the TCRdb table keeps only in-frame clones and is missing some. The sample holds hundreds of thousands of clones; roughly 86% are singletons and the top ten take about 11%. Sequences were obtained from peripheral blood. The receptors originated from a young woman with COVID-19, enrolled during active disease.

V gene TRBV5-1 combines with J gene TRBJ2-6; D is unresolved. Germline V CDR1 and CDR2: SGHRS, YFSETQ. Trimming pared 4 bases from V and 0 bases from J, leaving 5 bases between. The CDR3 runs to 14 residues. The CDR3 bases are TGCGCCAGCAGCGCGAGCTCTGGGGCCAACGTCCTGACTTTC. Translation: CASSASSGANVLTF. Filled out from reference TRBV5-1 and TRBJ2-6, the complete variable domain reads KAGVTQTPRYLIKTRGQQVTLSCSPISGHRSVSWYQQTPGQGLQFLFEYFSETQRNKGNFPGRFSGRQFSNSRSEMNVSTLELGDSALYLCASSASSGANVLTFGAGSRLTVL.

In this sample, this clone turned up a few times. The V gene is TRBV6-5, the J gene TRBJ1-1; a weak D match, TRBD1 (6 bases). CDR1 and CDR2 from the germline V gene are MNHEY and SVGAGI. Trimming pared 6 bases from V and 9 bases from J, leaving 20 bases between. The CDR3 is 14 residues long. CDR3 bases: TGTGCCAGCAGGCCGAGGGGGGGCGCTCGGAAAGCTTTCTTT. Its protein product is CASRPRGGARKAFF.

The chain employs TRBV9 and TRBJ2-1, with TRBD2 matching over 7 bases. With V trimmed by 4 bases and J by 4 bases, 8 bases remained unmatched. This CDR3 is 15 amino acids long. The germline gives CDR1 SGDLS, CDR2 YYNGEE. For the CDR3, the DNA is TGTGCCAGCAGCTCCCGCGATAGCGGGTACAATGAGCAGTTCTTC. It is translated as CASSSRDSGYNEQFF.

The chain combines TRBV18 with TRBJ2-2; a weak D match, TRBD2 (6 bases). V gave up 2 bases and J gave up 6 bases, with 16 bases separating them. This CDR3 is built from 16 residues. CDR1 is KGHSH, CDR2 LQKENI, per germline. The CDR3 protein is CASSPRPGEVSGELFF. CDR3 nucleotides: TGTGCCAGCTCACCAAGGCCGGGAGAGGTCTCCGGGGAGCTGTTTTTT.

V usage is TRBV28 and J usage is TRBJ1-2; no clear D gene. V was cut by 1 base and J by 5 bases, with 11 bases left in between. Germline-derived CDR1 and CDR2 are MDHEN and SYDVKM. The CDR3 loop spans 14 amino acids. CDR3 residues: CASSLSVSAYGYTF. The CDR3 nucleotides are TGTGCCAGCAGTTTATCTGTGAGCGCTTATGGCTACACCTTC.

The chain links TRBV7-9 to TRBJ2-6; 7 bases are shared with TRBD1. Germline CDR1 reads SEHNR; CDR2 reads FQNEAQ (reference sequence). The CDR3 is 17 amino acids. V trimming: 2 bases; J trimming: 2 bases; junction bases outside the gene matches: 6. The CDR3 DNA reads TGTGCCAGCAGCTTAATGACAGGGCTCCCTGGGGCCAACGTCCTGACTTTC. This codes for CASSLMTGLPGANVLTF.

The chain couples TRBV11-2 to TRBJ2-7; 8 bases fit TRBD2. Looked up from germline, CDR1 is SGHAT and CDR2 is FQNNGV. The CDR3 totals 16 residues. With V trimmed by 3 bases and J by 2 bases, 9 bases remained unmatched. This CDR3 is CASSFQVAGPPYEQYF. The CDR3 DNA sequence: TGTGCCAGCAGCTTTCAAGTAGCGGGACCCCCCTACGAGCAGTACTTC.

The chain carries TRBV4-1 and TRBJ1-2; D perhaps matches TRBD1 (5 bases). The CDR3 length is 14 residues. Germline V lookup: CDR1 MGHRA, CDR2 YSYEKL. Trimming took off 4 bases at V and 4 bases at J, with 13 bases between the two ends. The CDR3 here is CASSPHEQAYGYTF. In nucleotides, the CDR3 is TGCGCCAGCAGCCCACACGAACAGGCCTATGGCTACACCTTC.

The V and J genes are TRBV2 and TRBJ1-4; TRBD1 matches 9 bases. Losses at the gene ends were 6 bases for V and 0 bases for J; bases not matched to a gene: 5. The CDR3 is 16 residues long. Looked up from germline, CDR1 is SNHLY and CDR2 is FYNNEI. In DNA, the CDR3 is TGTGCCAGCAGGGTGGACAGGGGTGCAACTAATGAAAAACTGTTTTTT. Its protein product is CASRVDRGATNEKLFF.

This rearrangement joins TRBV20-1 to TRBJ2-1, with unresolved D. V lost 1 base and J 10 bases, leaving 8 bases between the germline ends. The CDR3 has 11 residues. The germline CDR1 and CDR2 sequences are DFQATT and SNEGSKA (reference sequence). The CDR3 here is CSARVDGEQFF. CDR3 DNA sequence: TGCAGTGCTAGAGTCGATGGCGAGCAGTTCTTC.

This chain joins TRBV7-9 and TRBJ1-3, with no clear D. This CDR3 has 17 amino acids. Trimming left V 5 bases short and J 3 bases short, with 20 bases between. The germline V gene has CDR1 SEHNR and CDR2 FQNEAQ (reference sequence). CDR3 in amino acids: CASSPRLPGNSGNTIYF. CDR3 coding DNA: TGTGCCAGCAGCCCCCGCCTCCCCGGGAACAGTGGAAACACCATATATTTT.

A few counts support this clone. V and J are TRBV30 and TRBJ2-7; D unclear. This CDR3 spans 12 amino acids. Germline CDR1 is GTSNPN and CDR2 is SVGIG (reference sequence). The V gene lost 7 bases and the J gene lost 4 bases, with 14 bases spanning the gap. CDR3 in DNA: TGTGCCTTTCACGACAACGCGTACGAGCAGTACTTC. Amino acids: CAFHDNAYEQYF.

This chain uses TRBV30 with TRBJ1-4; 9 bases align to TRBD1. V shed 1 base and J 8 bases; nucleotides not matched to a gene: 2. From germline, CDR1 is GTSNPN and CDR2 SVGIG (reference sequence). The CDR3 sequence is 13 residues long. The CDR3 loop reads CAWSGQGGEKLFF. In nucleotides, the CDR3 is TGTGCCTGGAGTGGACAGGGGGGAGAAAAACTGTTTTTT.

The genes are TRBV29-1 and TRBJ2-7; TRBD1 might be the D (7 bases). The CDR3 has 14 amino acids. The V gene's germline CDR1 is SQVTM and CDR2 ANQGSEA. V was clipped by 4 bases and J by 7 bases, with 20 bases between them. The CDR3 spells CSVVQGGQSWEQYF. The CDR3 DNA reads TGCAGCGTTGTGCAGGGGGGCCAATCGTGGGAGCAGTACTTC.

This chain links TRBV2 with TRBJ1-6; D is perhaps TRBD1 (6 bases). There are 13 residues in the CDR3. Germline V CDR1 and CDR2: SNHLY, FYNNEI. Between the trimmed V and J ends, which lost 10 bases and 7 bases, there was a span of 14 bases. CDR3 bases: TGTGCCACCCAGGACAGCCTGAATTCACCCCTCCACTTT. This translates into CATQDSLNSPLHF.

As DNA, the CDR3 is TGCGCCAGCAGTGAGTCTGCGGCCAAATACCCAAGGCAGCCCCAGCATTTT. Translation gives CASSESAAKYPRQPQHF. This chain uses TRBV10-2 with TRBJ1-5; the D is unclear. V shed 0 bases and J shed 7 bases, with 19 bases lying between them. There are 17 residues in the CDR3. Germline V gene data show CDR1 as WSHSY and CDR2 as SAAADI.

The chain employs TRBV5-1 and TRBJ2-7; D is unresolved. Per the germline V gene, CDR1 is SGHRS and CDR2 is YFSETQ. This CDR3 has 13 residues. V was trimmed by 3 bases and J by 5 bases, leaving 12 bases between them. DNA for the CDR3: TGCGCCAGCAGCTCCGGGTCCATCAACGAGCAGTACTTC. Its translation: CASSSGSINEQYF.

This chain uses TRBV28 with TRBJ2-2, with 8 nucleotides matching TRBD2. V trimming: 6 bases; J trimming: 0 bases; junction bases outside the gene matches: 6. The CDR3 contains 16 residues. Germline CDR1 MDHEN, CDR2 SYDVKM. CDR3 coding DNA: TGTGCCAGCAGCCCCTCGGGACTAGCGAACACCGGGGAGCTGTTTTTT. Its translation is CASSPSGLANTGELFF.

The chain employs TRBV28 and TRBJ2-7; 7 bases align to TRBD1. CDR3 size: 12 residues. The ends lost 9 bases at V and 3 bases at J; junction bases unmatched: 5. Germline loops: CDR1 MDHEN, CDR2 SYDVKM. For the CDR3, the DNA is TGTGCCAGTCAGACAGGGATCTACGAGCAGTACTTC. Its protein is CASQTGIYEQYF.

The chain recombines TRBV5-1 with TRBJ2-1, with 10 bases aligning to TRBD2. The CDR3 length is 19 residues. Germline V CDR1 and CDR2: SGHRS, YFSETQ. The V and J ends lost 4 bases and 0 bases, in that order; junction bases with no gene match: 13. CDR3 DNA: TGCGCCAGCAGCATGTTAGCGGGAGGCCCCGCTAGCTCCTACAATGAGCAGTTCTTC. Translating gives CASSMLAGGPASSYNEQFF.

The CDR3 coding sequence is TGTGCCAGCAGCTCCCGAGGACAGGGGGCTGCAGATACGCAGTATTTT. Its protein product is CASSSRGQGAADTQYF. The chain has TRBV11-3 and TRBJ2-3; TRBD1 matches 11 bases. After removal of 4 bases from V and 4 bases from J, the junction contained 7 bases not matched to a gene. Germline values: CDR1 SGHNT, CDR2 YENEEA. This CDR3 is 16 amino acids long.

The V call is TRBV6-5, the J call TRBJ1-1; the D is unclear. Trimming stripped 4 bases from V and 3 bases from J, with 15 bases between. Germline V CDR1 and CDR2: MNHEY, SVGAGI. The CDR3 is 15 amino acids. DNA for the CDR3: TGTGCCAGCAGTTCCCCGGCCGGGGTAGACACTGAAGCTTTCTTT. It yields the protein CASSSPAGVDTEAFF.

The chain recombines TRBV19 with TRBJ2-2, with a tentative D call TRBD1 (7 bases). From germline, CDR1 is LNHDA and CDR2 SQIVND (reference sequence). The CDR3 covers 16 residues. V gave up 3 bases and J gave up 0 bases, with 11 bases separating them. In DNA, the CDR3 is TGTGCCAGTAGTATTGGGGGGACAGCGAACACCGGGGAGCTGTTTTTT. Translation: CASSIGGTANTGELFF. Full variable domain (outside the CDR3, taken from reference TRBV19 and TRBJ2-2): DGGITQSPKYLFRKEGQNVTLSCEQNLNHDAMYWYRQDPGQGLRLIYYSQIVNDFQKGDIAEGYSVSREKKESFPLTVTSAQKNPTAFYLCASSIGGTANTGELFFGEGSRLTVL.

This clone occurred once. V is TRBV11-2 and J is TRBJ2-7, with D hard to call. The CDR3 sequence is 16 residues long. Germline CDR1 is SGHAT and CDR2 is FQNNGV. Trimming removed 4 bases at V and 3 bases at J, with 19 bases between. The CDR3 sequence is CASSSRRPPEVYEQYF. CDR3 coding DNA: TGTGCCAGCAGCTCTAGAAGGCCTCCTGAGGTCTACGAGCAGTACTTC.

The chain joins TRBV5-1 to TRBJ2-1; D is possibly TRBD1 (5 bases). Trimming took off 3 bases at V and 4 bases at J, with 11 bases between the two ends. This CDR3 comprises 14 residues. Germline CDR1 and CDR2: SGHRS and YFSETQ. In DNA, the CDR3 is TGCGCCAGCAGCTACCAGGGCGGTTACAATGAGCAGTTCTTC. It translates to CASSYQGGYNEQFF.

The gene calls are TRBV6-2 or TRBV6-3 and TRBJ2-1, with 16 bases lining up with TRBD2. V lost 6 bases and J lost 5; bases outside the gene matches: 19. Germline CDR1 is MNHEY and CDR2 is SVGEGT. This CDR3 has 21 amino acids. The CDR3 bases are TGTGCCAGCAGCCTCGGGACAGGGACCGGGACTAGCGGGAGGGCCGACAATGAGCAGTTCTTC. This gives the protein CASSLGTGTGTSGRADNEQFF.

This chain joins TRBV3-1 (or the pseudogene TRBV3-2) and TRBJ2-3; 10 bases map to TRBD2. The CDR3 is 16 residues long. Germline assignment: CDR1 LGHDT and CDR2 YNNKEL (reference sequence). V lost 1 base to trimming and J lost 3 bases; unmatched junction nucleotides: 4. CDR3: CASSQGVAGGTDTQYF. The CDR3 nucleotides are TGTGCCAGCAGCCAAGGGGTAGCGGGAGGAACAGATACGCAGTATTTT.